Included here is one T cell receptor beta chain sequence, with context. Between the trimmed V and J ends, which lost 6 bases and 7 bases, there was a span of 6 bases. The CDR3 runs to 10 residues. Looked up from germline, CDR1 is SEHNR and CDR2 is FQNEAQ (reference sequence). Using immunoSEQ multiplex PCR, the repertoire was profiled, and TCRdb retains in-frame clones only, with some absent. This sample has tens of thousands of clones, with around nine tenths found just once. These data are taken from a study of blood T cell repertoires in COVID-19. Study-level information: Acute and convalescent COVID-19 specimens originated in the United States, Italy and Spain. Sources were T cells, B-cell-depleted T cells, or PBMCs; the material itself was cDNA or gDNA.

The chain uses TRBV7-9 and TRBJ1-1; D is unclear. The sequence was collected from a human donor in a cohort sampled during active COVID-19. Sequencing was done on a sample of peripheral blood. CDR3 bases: TGTGCCAGCAGTTTCGGTGAAGCTTTCTTT. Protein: CASSFGEAFF.